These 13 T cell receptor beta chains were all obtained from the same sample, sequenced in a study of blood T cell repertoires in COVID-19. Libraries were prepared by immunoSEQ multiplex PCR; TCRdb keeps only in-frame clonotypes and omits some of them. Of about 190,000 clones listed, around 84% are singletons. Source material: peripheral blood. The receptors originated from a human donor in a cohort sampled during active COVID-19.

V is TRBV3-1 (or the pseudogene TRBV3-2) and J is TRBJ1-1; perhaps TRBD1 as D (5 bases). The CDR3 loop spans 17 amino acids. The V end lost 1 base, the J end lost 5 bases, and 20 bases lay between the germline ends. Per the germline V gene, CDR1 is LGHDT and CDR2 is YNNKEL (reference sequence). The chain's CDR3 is CASSQAPVTAPRTEAFF. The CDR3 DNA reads TGTGCCAGCAGCCAAGCCCCCGTGACAGCCCCGAGGACTGAAGCTTTCTTT.

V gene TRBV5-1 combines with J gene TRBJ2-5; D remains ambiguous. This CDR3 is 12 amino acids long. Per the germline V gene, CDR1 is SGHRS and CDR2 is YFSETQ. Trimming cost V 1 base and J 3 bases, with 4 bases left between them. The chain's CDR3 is CASSLPEETQYF. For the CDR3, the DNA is TGCGCCAGCAGCTTGCCCGAAGAGACCCAGTACTTC. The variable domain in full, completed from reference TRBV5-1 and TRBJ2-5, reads KAGVTQTPRYLIKTRGQQVTLSCSPISGHRSVSWYQQTPGQGLQFLFEYFSETQRNKGNFPGRFSGRQFSNSRSEMNVSTLELGDSALYLCASSLPEETQYFGPGTRLLVL.

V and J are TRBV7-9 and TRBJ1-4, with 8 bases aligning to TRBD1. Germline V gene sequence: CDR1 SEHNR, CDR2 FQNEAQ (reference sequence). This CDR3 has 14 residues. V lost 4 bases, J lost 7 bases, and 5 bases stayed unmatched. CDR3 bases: TGTGCCAGCAGCTCGGACAGGGTTTCTGAAAAACTGTTTTTT. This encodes CASSSDRVSEKLFF.

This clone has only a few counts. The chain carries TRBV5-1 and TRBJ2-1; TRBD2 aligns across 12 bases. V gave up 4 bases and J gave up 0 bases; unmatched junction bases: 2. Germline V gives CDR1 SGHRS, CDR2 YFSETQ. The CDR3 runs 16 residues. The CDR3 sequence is CASSPLAGGSYNEQFF. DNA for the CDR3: TGCGCCAGCAGCCCACTAGCGGGGGGCTCCTACAATGAGCAGTTCTTC.

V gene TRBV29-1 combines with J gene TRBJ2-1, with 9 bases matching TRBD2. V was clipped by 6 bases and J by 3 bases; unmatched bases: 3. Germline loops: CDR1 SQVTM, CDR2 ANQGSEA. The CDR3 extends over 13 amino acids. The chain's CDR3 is CSVAGGNYNEQFF. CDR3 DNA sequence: TGCAGCGTGGCGGGGGGGAACTACAATGAGCAGTTCTTC.

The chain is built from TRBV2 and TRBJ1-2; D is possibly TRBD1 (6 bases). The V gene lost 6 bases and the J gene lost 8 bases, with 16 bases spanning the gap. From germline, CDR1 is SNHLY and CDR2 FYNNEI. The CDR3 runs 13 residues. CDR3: CASRGGAPGGYTF. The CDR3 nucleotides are TGTGCCAGCAGGGGGGGGGCGCCGGGAGGCTACACCTTC.

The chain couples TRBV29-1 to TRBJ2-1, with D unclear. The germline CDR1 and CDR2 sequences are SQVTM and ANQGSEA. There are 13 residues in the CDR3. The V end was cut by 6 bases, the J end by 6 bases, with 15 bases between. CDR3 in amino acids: CSVRFGQTNEQFF. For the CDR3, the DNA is TGCAGCGTGCGATTCGGTCAAACCAATGAGCAGTTCTTC.

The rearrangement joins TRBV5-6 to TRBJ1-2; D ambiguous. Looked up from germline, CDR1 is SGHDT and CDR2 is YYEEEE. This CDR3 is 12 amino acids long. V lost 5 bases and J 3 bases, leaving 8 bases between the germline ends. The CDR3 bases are TGTGCCAGCAGTCTGAGGGACTATGGCTACACCTTC. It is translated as CASSLRDYGYTF.

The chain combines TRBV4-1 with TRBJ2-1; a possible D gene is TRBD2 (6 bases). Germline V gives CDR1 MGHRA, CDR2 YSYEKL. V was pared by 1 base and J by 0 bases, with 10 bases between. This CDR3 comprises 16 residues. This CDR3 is CASSQGEVSSYNEQFF. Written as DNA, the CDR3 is TGCGCCAGCAGCCAAGGGGAGGTGAGCTCCTACAATGAGCAGTTCTTC.

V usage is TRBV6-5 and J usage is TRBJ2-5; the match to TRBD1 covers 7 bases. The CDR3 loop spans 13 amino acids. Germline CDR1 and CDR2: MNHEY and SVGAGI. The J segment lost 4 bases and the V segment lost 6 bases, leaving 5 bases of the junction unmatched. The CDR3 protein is CASRVQGIETQYF. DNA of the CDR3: TGTGCCAGCAGGGTACAGGGGATAGAGACCCAGTACTTC.

For the CDR3, the DNA is TGTGCCAGCTCACGGGAGGGATCTGGGGCCAACGTCCTGACTTTC. This codes for CASSREGSGANVLTF. The chain links TRBV18 to TRBJ2-6; TRBD2 agrees at 7 bases. J lost 1 base, V lost 4 bases, and 1 base had no gene match. This CDR3 contains 15 residues. Germline CDR1 reads KGHSH; CDR2 reads LQKENI.

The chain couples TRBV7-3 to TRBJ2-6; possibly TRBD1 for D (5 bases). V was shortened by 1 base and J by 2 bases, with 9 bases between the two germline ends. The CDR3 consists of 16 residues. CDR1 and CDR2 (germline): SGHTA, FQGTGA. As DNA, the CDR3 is TGTGCCAGCAGCTTAAATGGCAGGGCTGGGGCCAACGTCCTGACTTTC. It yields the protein CASSLNGRAGANVLTF.

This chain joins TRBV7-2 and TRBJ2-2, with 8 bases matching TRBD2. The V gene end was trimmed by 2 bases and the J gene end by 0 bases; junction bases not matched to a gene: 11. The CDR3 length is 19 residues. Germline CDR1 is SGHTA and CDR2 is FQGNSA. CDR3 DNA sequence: TGTGCCAGCAGCTTAAGAGGCCTAGCGGGCGAAGCGAACACCGGGGAGCTGTTTTTT. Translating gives CASSLRGLAGEANTGELFF.